Sequencing of this T cell receptor beta chain was carried out in a study of molecular identifiers for immune sequencing clone quantification. This clonotype was detected ten times or more. Its antigen is unknown. This CDR3 region has 13 residues. V trimming: 10 bases; J trimming: 0 bases; junction bases outside the gene matches: 5. From germline, CDR1 is PRHDT and CDR2 FYEKMQ (reference sequence). Methods described previously were used for bulk TCR libraries, and listed TCR primers were applied. TCRdb reprocessed the PCR reads with MiXCR, giving one entry per CDR3 protein. The data hold just under 65,000 distinct CDR3 sequences, with under 20% observed a single time. The study, taken as a whole, reports: Clones that had above 20 RNA copies took up over 97% of effector molecules but under 1% in naive cells.

The sample consisted of naive CD8+ T cells from blood, with Jurkat cell RNA spiked in. The subset was: FACS-sorted CD8+CD4-CCR7+CD45RA+ naive T cells. The chain combines TRBV13 with TRBJ2-7, with 8 bases lining up with TRBD2. This receptor was obtained from a human donor in good health. Some libraries in this study had Jurkat cell RNA spiked in. CDR3 DNA: TGTGCCACCGCAGCGGGAGCCTCCTACGAGCAGTACTTC. Translation: CATAAGASYEQYF.